This entry is about one T cell receptor (beta chain). The sample belongs to a study of shared clonotypes between healthy human individuals. Profiling relied on immunoSEQ multiplex PCR, and the TCRdb table lists in-frame clones only, not all of them. The sample contains about 960,000 clones, over 75% of which appear only once. With 7 bases clipped from V and 6 bases from J, the junction kept 10 bases outside the gene matches. The CDR3 spans 15 residues. The germline V gene encodes CDR1 MNHNY and CDR2 SVGAGI (reference sequence). The sample taken for sequencing was memory CD4+ T cells sorted from blood. Stated subset: CD45RA-negative fraction. The receptor was derived from a young man in good health. The chain has TRBV6-6 and TRBJ1-5; 9 nucleotides match TRBD1. In DNA form, the CDR3 reads TGTGCCAGCACCCCGGGACAGGGACTACCTCAGCCCCAGCATTTT. The encoded protein is CASTPGQGLPQPQHF.